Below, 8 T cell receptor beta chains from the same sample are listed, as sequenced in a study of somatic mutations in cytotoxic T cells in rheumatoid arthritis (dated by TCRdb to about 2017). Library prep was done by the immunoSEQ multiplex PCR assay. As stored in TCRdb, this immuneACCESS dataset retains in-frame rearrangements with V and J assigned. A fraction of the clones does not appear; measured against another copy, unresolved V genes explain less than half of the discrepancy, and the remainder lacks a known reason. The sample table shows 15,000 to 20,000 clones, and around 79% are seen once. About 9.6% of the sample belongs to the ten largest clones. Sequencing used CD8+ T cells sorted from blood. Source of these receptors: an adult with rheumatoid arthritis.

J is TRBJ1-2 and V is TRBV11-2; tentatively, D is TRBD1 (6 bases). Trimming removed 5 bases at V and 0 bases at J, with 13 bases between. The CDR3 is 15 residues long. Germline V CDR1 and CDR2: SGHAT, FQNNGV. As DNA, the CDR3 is TGTGCCAGCAGCCTTTCCGGGACACCTAACTATGGCTACACCTTC. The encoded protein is CASSLSGTPNYGYTF.

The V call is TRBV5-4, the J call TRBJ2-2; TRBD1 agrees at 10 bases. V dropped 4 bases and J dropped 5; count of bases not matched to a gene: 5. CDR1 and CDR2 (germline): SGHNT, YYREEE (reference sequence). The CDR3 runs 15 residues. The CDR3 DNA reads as TGTGCCAGCAGCAGGGGACAGGGGAGAACCGGGGAGCTGTTTTTT. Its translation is CASSRGQGRTGELFF.

CDR3: CASSLTAGGVNNEQFF. The CDR3 DNA sequence: TGTGCCAGCAGCTTAACGGCCGGCGGGGTTAACAATGAGCAGTTCTTC. The V call is TRBV7-3, the J call TRBJ2-1, with D possibly TRBD2 on 6 matching bases. Germline V lookup: CDR1 SGHTA, CDR2 FQGTGA. The ends were cut back, 0 bases at V and 5 bases at J, with 14 bases in the middle. The CDR3 totals 16 residues. Filled out from reference TRBV7-3 and TRBJ2-1, the complete variable domain reads GAGVSQTPSNKVTEKGKYVELRCDPISGHTALYWYRQSLGQGPEFLIYFQGTGAADDSGLPNDRFFAVRPEGSVSTLKIQRTERGDSAVYLCASSLTAGGVNNEQFFGPGTRLTVL.

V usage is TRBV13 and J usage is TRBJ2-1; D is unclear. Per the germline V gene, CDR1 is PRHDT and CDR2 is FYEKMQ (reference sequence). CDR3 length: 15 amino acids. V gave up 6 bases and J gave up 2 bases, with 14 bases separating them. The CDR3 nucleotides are TGTGCCAGCAGGCATTCGGCCTATCCCTACAATGAGCAGTTCTTC. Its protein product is CASRHSAYPYNEQFF.

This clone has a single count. The CDR3 is CASSEGDREANSNQPQHF. The CDR3 nucleotides are TGCGCCAGCAGTGAGGGGGACAGGGAAGCCAATAGCAATCAGCCCCAGCATTTT. V usage is TRBV10-1 and J usage is TRBJ1-5; 9 bases align to TRBD1. CDR1 is WNHNN, CDR2 SYGVQD, per germline (reference sequence). J lost 0 bases, V lost 2 bases, and 8 bases had no gene match. The CDR3 length is 18 residues.

DNA of the CDR3: TGTGCCAGCAGCCCTTTTCAAGGGGGCCGAGGCTACACCTTC. Protein product: CASSPFQGGRGYTF. V usage is TRBV9 and J usage is TRBJ1-2, with TRBD1 identical over 7 bases. This CDR3 is 14 amino acids long. Losses at the gene ends were 4 bases for V and 8 bases for J; bases not matched to a gene: 11. The V gene's germline CDR1 is SGDLS and CDR2 YYNGEE.

CDR3 sequence reads: CASSLVWQGGNQPQHF. The CDR3 DNA follows: TGTGCCAGCAGCTTGGTGTGGCAGGGAGGCAATCAGCCCCAGCATTTT. This chain uses TRBV5-5 with TRBJ1-5, with D perhaps TRBD1 (5 bases). Germline V gene data show CDR1 as SGHKS and CDR2 as YYEKEE (reference sequence). The CDR3 loop spans 16 amino acids. V lost 0 bases to trimming and J lost 2 bases, with 12 bases between them.

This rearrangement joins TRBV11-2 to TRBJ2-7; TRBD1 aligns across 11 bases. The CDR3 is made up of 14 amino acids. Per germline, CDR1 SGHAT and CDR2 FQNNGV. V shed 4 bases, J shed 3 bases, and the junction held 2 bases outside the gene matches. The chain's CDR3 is CASSSGTGGYEQYF. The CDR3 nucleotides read TGTGCCAGCAGCTCCGGGACAGGGGGCTACGAGCAGTACTTC.